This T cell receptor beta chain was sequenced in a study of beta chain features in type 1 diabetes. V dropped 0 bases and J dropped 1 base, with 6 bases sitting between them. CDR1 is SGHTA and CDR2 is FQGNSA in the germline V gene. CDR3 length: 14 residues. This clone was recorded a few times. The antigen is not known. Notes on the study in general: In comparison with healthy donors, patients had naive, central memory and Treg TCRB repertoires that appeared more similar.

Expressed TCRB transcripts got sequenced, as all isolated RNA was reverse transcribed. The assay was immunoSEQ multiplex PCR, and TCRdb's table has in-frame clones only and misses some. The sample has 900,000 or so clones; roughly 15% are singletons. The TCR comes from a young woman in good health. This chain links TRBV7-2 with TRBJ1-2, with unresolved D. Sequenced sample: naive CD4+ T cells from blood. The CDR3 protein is CASSLARVNYGYTF. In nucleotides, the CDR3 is TGTGCCAGCAGCTTAGCGCGGGTTAACTATGGCTACACCTTC.